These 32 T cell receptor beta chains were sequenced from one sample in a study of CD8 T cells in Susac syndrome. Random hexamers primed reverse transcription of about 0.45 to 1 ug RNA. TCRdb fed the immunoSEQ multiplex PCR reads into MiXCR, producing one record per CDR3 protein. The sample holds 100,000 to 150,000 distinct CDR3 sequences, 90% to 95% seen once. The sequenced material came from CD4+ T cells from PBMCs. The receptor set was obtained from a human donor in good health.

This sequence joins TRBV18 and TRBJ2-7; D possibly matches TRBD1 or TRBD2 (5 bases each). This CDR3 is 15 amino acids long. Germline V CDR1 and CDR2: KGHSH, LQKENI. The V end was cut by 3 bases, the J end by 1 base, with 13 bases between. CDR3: CASSPRDGLSYEQYF. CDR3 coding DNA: TGTGCCAGCTCACCCCGGGACGGGCTATCCTACGAGCAGTACTTC.

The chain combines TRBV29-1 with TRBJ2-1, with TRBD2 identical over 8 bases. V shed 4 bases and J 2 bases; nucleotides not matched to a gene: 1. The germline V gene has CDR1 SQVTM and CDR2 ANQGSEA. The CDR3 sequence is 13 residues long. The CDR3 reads CSVVSGAYNEQFF. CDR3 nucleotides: TGCAGCGTTGTTAGCGGGGCCTACAATGAGCAGTTCTTC.

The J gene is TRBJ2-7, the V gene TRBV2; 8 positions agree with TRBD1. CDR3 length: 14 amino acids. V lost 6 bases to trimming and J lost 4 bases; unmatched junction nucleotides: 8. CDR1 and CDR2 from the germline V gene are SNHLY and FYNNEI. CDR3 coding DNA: TGTGCCAGCAGACGAGGACAGGGAACTTACGAGCAGTACTTC. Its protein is CASRRGQGTYEQYF.

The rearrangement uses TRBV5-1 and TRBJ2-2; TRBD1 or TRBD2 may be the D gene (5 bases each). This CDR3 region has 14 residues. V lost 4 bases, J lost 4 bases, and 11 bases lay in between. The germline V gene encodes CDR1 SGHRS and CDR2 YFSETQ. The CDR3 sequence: CASSGGPPTGELFF. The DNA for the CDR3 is TGCGCCAGCAGCGGGGGACCGCCCACCGGGGAGCTGTTTTTT.

The CDR3 here is CASSSPETSSYEQYF. The CDR3 DNA is TGTGCCAGCAGCTCACCTGAAACAAGCTCCTACGAGCAGTACTTC. V usage is TRBV7-9 and J usage is TRBJ2-7; the D is unclear. V dropped 4 bases and J dropped 0 bases, with 13 bases sitting between them. Germline assignment: CDR1 SEHNR and CDR2 FQNEAQ (reference sequence). The CDR3 totals 15 residues.

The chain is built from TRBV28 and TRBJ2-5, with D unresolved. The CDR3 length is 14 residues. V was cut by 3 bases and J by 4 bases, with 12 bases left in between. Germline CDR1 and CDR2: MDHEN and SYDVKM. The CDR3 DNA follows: TGTGCCAGCAGTTTTGGGATCCGCGTAGAGACCCAGTACTTC. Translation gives CASSFGIRVETQYF.

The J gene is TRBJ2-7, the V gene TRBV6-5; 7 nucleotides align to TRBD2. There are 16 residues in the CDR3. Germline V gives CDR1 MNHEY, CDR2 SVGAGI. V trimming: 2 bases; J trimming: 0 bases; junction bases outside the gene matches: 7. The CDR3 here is CASSYGGGGRSYEQYF. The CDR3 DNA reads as TGTGCCAGCAGTTACGGGGGGGGAGGACGCTCCTACGAGCAGTACTTC.

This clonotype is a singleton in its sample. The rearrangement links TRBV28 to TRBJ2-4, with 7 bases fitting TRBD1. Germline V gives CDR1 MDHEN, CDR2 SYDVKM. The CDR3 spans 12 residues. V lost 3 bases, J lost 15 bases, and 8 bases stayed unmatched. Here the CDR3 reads CASSFRSGQPYF. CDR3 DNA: TGTGCCAGCAGTTTTCGTTCGGGACAGCCGTACTTC.

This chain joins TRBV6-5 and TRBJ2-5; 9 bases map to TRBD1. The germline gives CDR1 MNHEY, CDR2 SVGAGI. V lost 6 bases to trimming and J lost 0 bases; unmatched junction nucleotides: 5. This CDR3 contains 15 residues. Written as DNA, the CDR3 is TGTGCCAGCAGCCCGGACAGGGGTGACCAAGAGACCCAGTACTTC. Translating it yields CASSPDRGDQETQYF.

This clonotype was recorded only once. CDR3 sequence (DNA): TGCAGCGTTGAAAGGTCCTCGGGTGGCTACACCTTC. Encoded protein: CSVERSSGGYTF. V gene TRBV29-1 combines with J gene TRBJ1-2; D not certain. Between the trimmed V and J ends, which lost 2 bases and 7 bases, there was a span of 11 bases. The CDR3 spans 12 residues. CDR1 is SQVTM, CDR2 ANQGSEA, per germline.

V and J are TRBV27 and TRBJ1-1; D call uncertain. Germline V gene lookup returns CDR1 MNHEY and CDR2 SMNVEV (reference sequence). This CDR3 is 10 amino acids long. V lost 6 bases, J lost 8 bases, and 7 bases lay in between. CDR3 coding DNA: TGTGCCAGCAGCAAACAGGAAGCTTTCTTT. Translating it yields CASSKQEAFF.

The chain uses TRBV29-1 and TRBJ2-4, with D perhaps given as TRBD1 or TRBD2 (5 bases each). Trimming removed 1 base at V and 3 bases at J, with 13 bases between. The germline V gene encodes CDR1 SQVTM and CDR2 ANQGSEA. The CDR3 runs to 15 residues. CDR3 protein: CSVEGGSRGKNIQYF. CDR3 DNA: TGCAGCGTTGAAGGGGGGAGTAGGGGCAAAAACATTCAGTACTTC.

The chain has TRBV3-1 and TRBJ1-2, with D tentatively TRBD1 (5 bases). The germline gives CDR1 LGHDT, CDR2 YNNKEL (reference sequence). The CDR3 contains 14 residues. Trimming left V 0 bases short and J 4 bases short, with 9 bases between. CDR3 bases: TGTGCCAGCAGCCAAGAGGAGGGGTTCTATGGCTACACCTTC. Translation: CASSQEEGFYGYTF.

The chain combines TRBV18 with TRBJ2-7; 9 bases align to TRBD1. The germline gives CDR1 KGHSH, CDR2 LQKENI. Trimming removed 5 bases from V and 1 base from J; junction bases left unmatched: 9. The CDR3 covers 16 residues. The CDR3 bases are TGTGCCAGCTCATTAACCGGGACAGGGACTTCCTACGAGCAGTACTTC. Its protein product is CASSLTGTGTSYEQYF.

CDR3 in amino acids: CASSYSMAYEQYF. CDR3 nucleotide sequence: TGTGCCAGCAGTTACTCGATGGCCTACGAGCAGTACTTC. V and J are TRBV6-5 and TRBJ2-7; D is undetermined. CDR1 is MNHEY and CDR2 is SVGAGI in the germline V gene. The CDR3 has 13 amino acids. The ends were cut back, 0 bases at V and 2 bases at J, with 5 bases in the middle.

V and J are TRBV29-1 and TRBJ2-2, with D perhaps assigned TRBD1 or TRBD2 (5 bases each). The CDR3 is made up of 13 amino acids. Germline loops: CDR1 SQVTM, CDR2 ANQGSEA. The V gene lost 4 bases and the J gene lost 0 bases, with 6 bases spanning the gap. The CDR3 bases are TGCAGCGTTGGGGACGCGAACACCGGGGAGCTGTTTTTT. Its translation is CSVGDANTGELFF.

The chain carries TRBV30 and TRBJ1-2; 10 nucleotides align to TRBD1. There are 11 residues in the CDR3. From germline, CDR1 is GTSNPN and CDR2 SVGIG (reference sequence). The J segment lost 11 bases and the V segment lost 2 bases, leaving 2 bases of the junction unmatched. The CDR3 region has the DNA TGTGCCTGGAGTCGGGACAGGGGTTACACCTTC. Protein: CAWSRDRGYTF.

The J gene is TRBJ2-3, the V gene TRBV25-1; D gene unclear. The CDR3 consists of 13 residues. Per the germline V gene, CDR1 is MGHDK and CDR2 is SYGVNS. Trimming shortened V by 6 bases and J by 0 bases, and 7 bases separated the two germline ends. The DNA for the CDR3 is TGTGCCAGCAGAGCGCCTAGCACAGATACGCAGTATTTT. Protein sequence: CASRAPSTDTQYF.

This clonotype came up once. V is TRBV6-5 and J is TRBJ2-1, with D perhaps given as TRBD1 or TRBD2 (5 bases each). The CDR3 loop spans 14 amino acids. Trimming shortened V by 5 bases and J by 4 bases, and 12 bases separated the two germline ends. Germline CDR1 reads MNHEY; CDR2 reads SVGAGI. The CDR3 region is CASSVRDPYNEQFF. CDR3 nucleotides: TGTGCCAGCAGTGTCAGGGACCCTTACAATGAGCAGTTCTTC.

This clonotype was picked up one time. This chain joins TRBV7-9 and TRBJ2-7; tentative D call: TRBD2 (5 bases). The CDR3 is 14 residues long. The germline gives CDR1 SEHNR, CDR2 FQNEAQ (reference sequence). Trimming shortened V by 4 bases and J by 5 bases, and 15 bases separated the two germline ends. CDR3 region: CASSSGRGPHEQYF. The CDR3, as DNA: TGTGCCAGCAGCTCGGGCCGGGGTCCCCACGAGCAGTACTTC. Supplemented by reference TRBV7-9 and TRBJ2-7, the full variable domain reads DTGVSQNPRHKITKRGQNVTFRCDPISEHNRLYWYRQTLGQGPEFLTYFQNEAQLEKSRLLSDRFSAERPKGSFSTLEIQRTEQGDSAMYLCASSSGRGPHEQYFGPGTRLTVT.

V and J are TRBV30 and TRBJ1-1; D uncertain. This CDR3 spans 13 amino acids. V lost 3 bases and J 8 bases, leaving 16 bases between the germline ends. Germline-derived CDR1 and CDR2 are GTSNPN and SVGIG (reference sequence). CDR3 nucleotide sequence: TGTGCCTGGAGAGGACTCTCCCTAGCCGAAGCTTTCTTT. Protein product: CAWRGLSLAEAFF.

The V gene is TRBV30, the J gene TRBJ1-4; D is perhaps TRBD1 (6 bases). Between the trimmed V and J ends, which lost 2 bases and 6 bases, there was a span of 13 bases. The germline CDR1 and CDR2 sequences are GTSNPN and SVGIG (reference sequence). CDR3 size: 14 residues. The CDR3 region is CAWSPGGGHEKLFF. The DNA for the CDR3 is TGTGCCTGGAGTCCTGGGGGGGGCCATGAAAAACTGTTTTTT.

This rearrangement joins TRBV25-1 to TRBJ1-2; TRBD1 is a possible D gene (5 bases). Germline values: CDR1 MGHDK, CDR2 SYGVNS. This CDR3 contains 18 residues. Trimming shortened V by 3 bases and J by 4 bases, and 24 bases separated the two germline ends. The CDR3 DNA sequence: TGTGCCAGCAGTGACCGCTCTCCGAGCCAGGGCGGTAGCTATGGCTACACCTTC. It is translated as CASSDRSPSQGGSYGYTF.

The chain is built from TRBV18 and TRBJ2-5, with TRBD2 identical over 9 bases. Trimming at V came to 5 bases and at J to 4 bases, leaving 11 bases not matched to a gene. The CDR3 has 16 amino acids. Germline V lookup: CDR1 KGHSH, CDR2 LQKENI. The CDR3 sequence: CASSSGGSGSRETQYF. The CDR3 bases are TGTGCCAGCTCATCTGGGGGTAGCGGGAGTCGAGAGACCCAGTACTTC.

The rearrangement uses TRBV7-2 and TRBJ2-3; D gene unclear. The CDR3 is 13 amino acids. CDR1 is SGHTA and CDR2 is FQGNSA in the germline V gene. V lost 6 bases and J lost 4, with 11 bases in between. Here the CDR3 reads CASSQSRADTQYF. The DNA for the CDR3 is TGTGCCAGCAGTCAGAGCAGAGCAGATACGCAGTATTTT. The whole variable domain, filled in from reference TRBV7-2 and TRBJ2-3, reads GAGVSQSPSNKVTEKGKDVELRCDPISGHTALYWYRQSLGQGLEFLIYFQGNSAPDKSGLPSDRFSAERTGGSVSTLTIQRTQQEDSAVYLCASSQSRADTQYFGPGTRLTVL.

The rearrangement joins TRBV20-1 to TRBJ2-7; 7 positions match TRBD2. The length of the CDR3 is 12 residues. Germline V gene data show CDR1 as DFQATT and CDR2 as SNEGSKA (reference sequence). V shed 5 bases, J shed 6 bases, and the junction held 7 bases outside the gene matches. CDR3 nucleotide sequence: TGCAGTGCTGGTAGACTAGCTCCCGAGCAGTACTTC. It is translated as CSAGRLAPEQYF.

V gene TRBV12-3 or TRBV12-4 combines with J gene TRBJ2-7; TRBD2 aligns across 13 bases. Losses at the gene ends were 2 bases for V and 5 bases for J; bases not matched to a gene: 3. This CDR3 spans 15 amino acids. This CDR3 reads CASSLTSGRANEQYF. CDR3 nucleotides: TGTGCCAGCAGTTTAACTAGCGGGAGGGCCAACGAGCAGTACTTC.

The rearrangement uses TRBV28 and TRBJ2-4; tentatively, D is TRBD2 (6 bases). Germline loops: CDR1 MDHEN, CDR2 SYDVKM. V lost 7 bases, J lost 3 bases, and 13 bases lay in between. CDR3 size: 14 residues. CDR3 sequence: CASKLGGIKNIQYF. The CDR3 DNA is TGTGCCAGCAAGCTTGGAGGGATCAAAAACATTCAGTACTTC.

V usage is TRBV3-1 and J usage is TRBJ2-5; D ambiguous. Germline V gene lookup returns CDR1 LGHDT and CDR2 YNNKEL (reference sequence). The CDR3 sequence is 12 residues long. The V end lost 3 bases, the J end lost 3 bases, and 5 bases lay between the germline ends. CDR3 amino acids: CASSQTEETQYF. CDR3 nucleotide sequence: TGTGCCAGCAGCCAGACTGAAGAGACCCAGTACTTC.

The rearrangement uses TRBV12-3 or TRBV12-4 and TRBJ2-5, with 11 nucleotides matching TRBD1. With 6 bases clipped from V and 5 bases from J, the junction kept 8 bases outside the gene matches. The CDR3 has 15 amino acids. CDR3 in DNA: TGTGCCAGCAGGCCCGGACAGGGGGCGTACGAGACCCAGTACTTC. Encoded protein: CASRPGQGAYETQYF.

For the CDR3, the DNA is TGTGCCAGCGGCTACTATGGAAACACCATATATTTT. It yields the protein CASGYYGNTIYF. The chain joins TRBV6-2 or TRBV6-3 to TRBJ1-3; D not resolved. The germline V gene encodes CDR1 MNHEY and CDR2 SVGEGT. Trimming took off 8 bases at V and 3 bases at J, with 8 bases between the two ends. The CDR3 is 12 amino acids.

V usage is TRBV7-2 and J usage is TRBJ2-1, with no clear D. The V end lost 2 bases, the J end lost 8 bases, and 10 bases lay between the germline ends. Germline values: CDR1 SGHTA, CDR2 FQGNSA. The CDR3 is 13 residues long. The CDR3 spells CASSLRAADEQFF. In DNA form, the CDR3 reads TGTGCCAGCAGCTTACGAGCAGCCGATGAGCAGTTCTTC.